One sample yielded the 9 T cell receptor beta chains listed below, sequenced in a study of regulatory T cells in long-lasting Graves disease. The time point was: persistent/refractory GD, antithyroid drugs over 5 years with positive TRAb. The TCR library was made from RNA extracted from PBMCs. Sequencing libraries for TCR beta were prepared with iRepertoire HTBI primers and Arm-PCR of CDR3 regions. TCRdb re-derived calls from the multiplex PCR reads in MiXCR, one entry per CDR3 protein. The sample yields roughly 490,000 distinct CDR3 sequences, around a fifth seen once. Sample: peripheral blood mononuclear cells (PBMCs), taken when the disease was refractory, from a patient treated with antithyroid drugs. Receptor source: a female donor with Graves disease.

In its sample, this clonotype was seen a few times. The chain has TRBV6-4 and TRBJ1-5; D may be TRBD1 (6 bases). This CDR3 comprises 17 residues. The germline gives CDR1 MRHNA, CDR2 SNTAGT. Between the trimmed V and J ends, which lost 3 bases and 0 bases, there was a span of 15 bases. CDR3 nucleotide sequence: TGTGCCAGCAGTGAAACCGGGACACCTCATAGCAATCAGCCCCAGCATTTT. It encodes CASSETGTPHSNQPQHF.

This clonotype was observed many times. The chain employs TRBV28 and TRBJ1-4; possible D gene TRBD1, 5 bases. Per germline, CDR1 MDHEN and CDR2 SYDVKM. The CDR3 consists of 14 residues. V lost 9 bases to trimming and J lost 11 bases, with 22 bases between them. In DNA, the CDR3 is TGTGCCAGTGGCGTCGGGGCAAGCCGACTCAAACTGTTTTTT. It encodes CASGVGASRLKLFF. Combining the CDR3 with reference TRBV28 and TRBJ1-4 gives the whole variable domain DVKVTQSSRYLVKRTGEKVFLECVQDMDHENMFWYRQDPGLGLRLIYFSYDVKMKEKGDIPEGYSVSREKKERFSLILESASTNQTSMYLCASGVGASRLKLFFGSGTQLSVL.

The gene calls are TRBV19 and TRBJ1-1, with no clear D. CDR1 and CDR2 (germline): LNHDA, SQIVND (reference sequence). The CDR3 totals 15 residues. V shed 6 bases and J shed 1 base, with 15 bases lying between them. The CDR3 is CASSSSGISNTEAFF. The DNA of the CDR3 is TGTGCCAGTAGCTCAAGTGGGATTTCGAACACTGAAGCTTTCTTT. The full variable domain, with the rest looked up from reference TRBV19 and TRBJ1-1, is DGGITQSPKYLFRKEGQNVTLSCEQNLNHDAMYWYRQDPGQGLRLIYYSQIVNDFQKGDIAEGYSVSREKKESFPLTVTSAQKNPTAFYLCASSSSGISNTEAFFGQGTRLTVV.

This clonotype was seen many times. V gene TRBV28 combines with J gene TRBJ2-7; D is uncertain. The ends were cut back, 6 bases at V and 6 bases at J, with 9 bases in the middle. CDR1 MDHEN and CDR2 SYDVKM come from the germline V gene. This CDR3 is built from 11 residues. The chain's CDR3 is CASSSVREQYF. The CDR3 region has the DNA TGTGCCAGCAGCTCCGTGCGCGAGCAGTACTTC.

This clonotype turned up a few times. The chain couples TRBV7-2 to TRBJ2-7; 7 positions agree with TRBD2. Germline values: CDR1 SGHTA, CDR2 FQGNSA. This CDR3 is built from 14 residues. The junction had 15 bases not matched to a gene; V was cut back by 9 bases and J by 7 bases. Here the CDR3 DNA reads TGTGCCAGTTACCAGGACGGGAGGTCGAGGGAGCAGTACTTC. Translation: CASYQDGRSREQYF.

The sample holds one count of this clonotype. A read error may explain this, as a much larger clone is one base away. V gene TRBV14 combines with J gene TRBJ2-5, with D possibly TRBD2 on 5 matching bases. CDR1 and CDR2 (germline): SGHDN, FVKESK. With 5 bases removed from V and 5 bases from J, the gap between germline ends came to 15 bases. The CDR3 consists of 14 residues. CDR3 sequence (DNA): TGTGCCAGCAGCTCGGGGTGGGCCGCGGAGACCCAGTACTTC. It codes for CASSSGWAAETQYF.

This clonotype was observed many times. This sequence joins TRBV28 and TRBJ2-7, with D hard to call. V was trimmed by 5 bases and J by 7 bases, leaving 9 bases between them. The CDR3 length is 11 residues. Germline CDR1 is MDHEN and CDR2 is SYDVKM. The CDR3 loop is CASSDSVEQYF. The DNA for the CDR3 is TGTGCCAGCAGTGATTCAGTGGAGCAGTACTTC.

The CDR3 nucleotides read TGTGCCAGCAGCCCCGGGGAAAACCATGGCTACACCTTC. Its translation: CASSPGENHGYTF. V and J are TRBV11-1 and TRBJ1-2, with D uncertain. This CDR3 region has 13 residues. V was clipped by 5 bases and J by 6 bases, with 13 bases between them. Germline CDR1 is SGHAT and CDR2 is FQDESV (reference sequence).

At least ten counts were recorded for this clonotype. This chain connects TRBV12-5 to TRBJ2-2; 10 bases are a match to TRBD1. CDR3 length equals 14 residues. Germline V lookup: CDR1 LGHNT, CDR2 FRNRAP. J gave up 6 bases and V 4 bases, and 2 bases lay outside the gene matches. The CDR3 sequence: CASGSGQGSGELFF. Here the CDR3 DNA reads TGTGCTAGTGGTTCGGGACAGGGGTCCGGGGAGCTGTTTTTT.